This paragraph covers one T cell receptor (beta chain) sequence. Germline V lookup: CDR1 MGHRA, CDR2 YSYEKL. This CDR3 region has 17 residues. V lost 5 bases, J lost 9 bases, and 14 bases stayed unmatched. As handled by the study authors: The authors estimated nucleated cell counts from reference gene primer amplification. Produced via immunoSEQ multiplex PCR; TCRdb's table is partial and in-frame only. V and J calls and clone size are copied from that table; D and trimming were computed from the DNA. The sample gives about 240,000 clones, around 81% of which show up once; approximately 2% is in the top ten. This sample was included in a study of blood T cell repertoires in COVID-19. Study overall: PBMCs, B-cell-depleted T cells, or T cells were the source of the cDNA or gDNA that made up the material.

This TCR came from a man aged 25-45 years who had recovered from COVID-19. The rearrangement joins TRBV4-1 to TRBJ1-6; 9 nucleotides line up with TRBD1. The sample was peripheral blood. Here the CDR3 DNA reads TGCGCCAGCAGCTCCAGACCCGTTAGGGACAGGGCTTCACCCCTCCACTTT. Translation: CASSSRPVRDRASPLHF.